These 19 T cell receptor beta chains share one sample of origin, sequenced in a study of T cell repertoires in cytomegalovirus infection. TCRdb re-called the reads with MiXCR, one entry per CDR3 protein. The sample holds 150,000 to 200,000 distinct CDR3 sequences, approximately 20% seen once. The sequencing sample was made of PBMCs. The receptors here all came from a human donor in good health (CMV status not recorded). Some clones in this sample may be carry-over from other donors' samples.

This clonotype was seen a few times. The rearrangement uses TRBV5-1 and TRBJ2-4; TRBD2 matches at 13 bases. The CDR3 is 16 amino acids. Germline lookup yields CDR1 SGHRS and CDR2 YFSETQ. Germline trimming cut 0 bases from V and 11 bases from J; bases unmatched to any gene: 8. In DNA form, the CDR3 reads TGCGCCAGCAGCTTGGAAGGCACCGGACTAGCGGGAGTTCAGTACTTC. This encodes CASSLEGTGLAGVQYF.

This chain links TRBV19 with TRBJ1-1; 9 nucleotides align to TRBD1. Germline CDR1 LNHDA, CDR2 SQIVND (reference sequence). The CDR3 contains 17 residues. V dropped 4 bases and J dropped 6; count of bases not matched to a gene: 15. For the CDR3, the DNA is TGTGCCAGTAGTAAACTTAACCAAGGACAGGGGAGGGCTGAAGCTTTCTTT. The encoded protein is CASSKLNQGQGRAEAFF.

Details on this clonotype: Likely a read error: the CDR3 ends without its conserved phenylalanine or tryptophan. The V call is TRBV12-3 or TRBV12-4, the J call TRBJ2-5; the D is unclear. Trimming removed 6 bases from V and 1 base from J, with 15 bases in between. CDR3 length: 15 amino acids. The CDR3 DNA sequence: TGTGCCAGCAGCTTCTGGGCTAGTTTCCAAGAGACCCAGTACCTC. Protein sequence: CASSFWASFQETQYL.

This clonotype was counted between two and nine times. The chain uses TRBV7-8 and TRBJ1-4; D is uncertain. This CDR3 is built from 14 residues. CDR1 SGHVS and CDR2 FQNEAQ come from the germline V gene. Trimming removed 3 bases from V and 8 bases from J, with 13 bases in between. DNA of the CDR3: TGTGCCAGCAGCTTCGAAGGGTGGGGAGAAAAACTGTTTTTT. Protein: CASSFEGWGEKLFF.

This clonotype was found many times. The rearrangement links TRBV28 to TRBJ1-3; D not resolved. The CDR3 runs to 14 residues. CDR1 and CDR2 (germline): MDHEN, SYDVKM. With 4 bases removed from V and 2 bases from J, the gap between germline ends came to 9 bases. The CDR3 sequence is CASSSTATGNTIYF. DNA of the CDR3: TGTGCCAGCAGTTCCACAGCTACTGGAAACACCATATATTTT.

This clonotype was counted between two and nine times. CDR3 coding DNA: TGTGCCAGCTGCAGACTAGCGGGAGGGTACAATGAGCAGTTCTTC. Translating it yields CASCRLAGGYNEQFF. V gene TRBV28 combines with J gene TRBJ2-1; 14 bases are shared with TRBD2. This CDR3 is 15 amino acids long. The germline V gene encodes CDR1 MDHEN and CDR2 SYDVKM. The V and J ends lost 8 bases and 4 bases, in that order; junction bases with no gene match: 4.

The chain uses TRBV24-1 and TRBJ2-1; 12 bases match TRBD2. Germline lookup yields CDR1 KGHDR and CDR2 SFDVKD. The CDR3 length is 16 residues. The V segment lost 9 bases and the J segment 4 bases; nucleotides outside the gene matches: 9. The chain's CDR3 is CATGTGLAGWYNEQFF. In DNA, the CDR3 is TGTGCCACCGGGACAGGACTAGCGGGATGGTACAATGAGCAGTTCTTC.

The genes are TRBV20-1 and TRBJ2-7; perhaps TRBD2 as D (7 bases). V was trimmed by 6 bases and J by 0 bases, leaving 15 bases between them. Germline lookup yields CDR1 DFQATT and CDR2 SNEGSKA (reference sequence). The CDR3 runs 14 residues. The CDR3 loop reads CSAKGGASSYEQYF. As DNA, the CDR3 is TGCAGTGCAAAGGGGGGGGCGAGCTCCTACGAGCAGTACTTC.

The sample holds many counts of this clonotype. The V and J genes are TRBV7-6 and TRBJ2-4; 13 bases agree with TRBD2. CDR1 and CDR2 from the germline V gene are SGHVS and FNYEAQ. The CDR3 runs to 19 residues. J gave up 2 bases and V 3 bases, and 10 bases lay outside the gene matches. For the CDR3, the DNA is TGTGCCAGCAGCTTGGGGCCGGGACTAGCGGGACTGTCCAAAAACATTCAGTACTTC. Amino acid sequence: CASSLGPGLAGLSKNIQYF.

This clonotype has a handful of counts. The genes are TRBV12-3 or TRBV12-4 and TRBJ1-2; D uncertain. V was pared by 5 bases and J by 4 bases, with 14 bases between. The CDR3 extends over 14 amino acids. This chain's CDR3 is CASSPPGRSYGYTF. Here the CDR3 DNA reads TGTGCCAGCAGTCCTCCGGGTCGATCCTATGGCTACACCTTC.

This clonotype came up a few times. V gene TRBV2 combines with J gene TRBJ2-1; 13 nucleotides align to TRBD2. The CDR3 length is 15 residues. V lost 7 bases and J lost 7; bases outside the gene matches: 7. CDR1 is SNHLY and CDR2 is FYNNEI in the germline V gene. The CDR3 protein is CASIHGTSGENEQFF. The CDR3 coding sequence is TGTGCCAGCATCCACGGGACTAGCGGGGAGAATGAGCAGTTCTTC.

This chain links TRBV19 with TRBJ1-6; the match to TRBD1 covers 11 bases. Germline V gene lookup returns CDR1 LNHDA and CDR2 SQIVND (reference sequence). Trimming took 5 bases from V and 10 from J; bases not matched to a gene: 10. The CDR3 covers 16 residues. This CDR3 reads CASSLPGQGARSPLHF. The CDR3 region has the DNA TGTGCCAGTAGTCTTCCAGGACAGGGGGCAAGATCACCCCTCCACTTT.

The table lists this clonotype with many counts. The chain employs TRBV7-8 and TRBJ1-1, with D unresolved. Trimming removed 2 bases at V and 0 bases at J, with 16 bases between. From germline, CDR1 is SGHVS and CDR2 FQNEAQ. The CDR3 has 17 residues. The CDR3 sequence is CASSLWMRVVMNTEAFF. The CDR3 region has the DNA TGTGCCAGCAGCTTATGGATGAGGGTGGTGATGAACACTGAAGCTTTCTTT.

The gene calls are TRBV18 and TRBJ2-3; 8 nucleotides match TRBD1. This CDR3 has 16 amino acids. Unmatched junction bases numbered 10, after V lost 5 bases and J lost 3 bases. CDR1 and CDR2 (germline): KGHSH, LQKENI. This CDR3 is CASSCLTGEITDTQYF. The CDR3 bases are TGTGCCAGCTCATGTTTGACAGGGGAGATTACAGATACGCAGTATTTT.

The rearrangement uses TRBV11-2 and TRBJ2-5; 7 bases line up with TRBD1. The CDR3 extends over 18 amino acids. The germline CDR1 and CDR2 sequences are SGHAT and FQNNGV. The V and J ends lost 5 bases and 0 bases, in that order; junction bases with no gene match: 15. This CDR3 reads CASSQGVGNFKYQETQYF. The CDR3 DNA is TGTGCCAGCAGCCAGGGGGTGGGGAACTTTAAGTACCAAGAGACCCAGTACTTC.

This clonotype was found a few times. CDR3 region: CAISDSGTALNIQYF. CDR3 nucleotides: TGTGCCATCAGTGACTCCGGGACAGCCTTAAACATTCAGTACTTC. The chain couples TRBV10-3 to TRBJ2-4; TRBD1 aligns across 7 bases. The CDR3 covers 15 residues. The V segment lost 3 bases and the J segment 6 bases; nucleotides outside the gene matches: 8. CDR1 is ENHRY and CDR2 is SYGVKD in the germline V gene.

This clonotype turned up a few times. The rearrangement uses TRBV28 and TRBJ2-3; 10 nucleotides line up with TRBD2. The CDR3 loop spans 14 amino acids. Germline-derived CDR1 and CDR2 are MDHEN and SYDVKM. Losses at the gene ends were 6 bases for V and 4 bases for J; bases not matched to a gene: 4. Here the CDR3 reads CASRASGRADTQYF. The CDR3 DNA sequence: TGTGCCAGCAGGGCTAGCGGGAGAGCAGATACGCAGTATTTT.

This clonotype was seen a few times. This chain connects TRBV6-5 to TRBJ2-7, with D tentatively TRBD1 (6 bases). Germline V gene sequence: CDR1 MNHEY, CDR2 SVGAGI. Trimming pared 5 bases from V and 1 base from J, leaving 18 bases between. There are 16 residues in the CDR3. This CDR3 reads CASSILLGQGSYEQYF. CDR3 DNA: TGTGCCAGCAGTATACTCTTGGGGCAGGGGTCCTACGAGCAGTACTTC.

This clonotype was observed a handful of times. J is TRBJ1-1 and V is TRBV7-9; 7 bases match TRBD1. The CDR3 totals 15 residues. The V gene end was trimmed by 3 bases and the J gene end by 0 bases; junction bases not matched to a gene: 4. Germline CDR1 is SEHNR and CDR2 is FQNEAQ (reference sequence). The CDR3 reads CASSFPTGLNTEAFF. The CDR3 coding sequence is TGTGCCAGCAGCTTCCCGACAGGGCTGAACACTGAAGCTTTCTTT.